These 27 T cell receptor beta chains originate from one sample sequenced in a study of cytomegalovirus exposure and HLA in healthy donors. The primer mix had 60 Vbeta and 13 Jbeta primers. TCRdb's copy holds only in-frame clones and misses some; the assay was immunoSEQ multiplex PCR. The specimen's table records tens of thousands of clones. Sequenced: PBMCs. These receptors came from a man in his forties or fifties in good health and CMV-seronegative.

This sequence joins TRBV18 and TRBJ1-3; 8 bases fit TRBD1. Trimming removed 0 bases from V and 0 bases from J; junction bases left unmatched: 4. CDR1 is KGHSH and CDR2 is LQKENI in the germline V gene. This CDR3 is built from 17 residues. CDR3 bases: TGTGCCAGCTCACCACCAGGGACAGGCGTCTCTGGAAACACCATATATTTT. Its translation: CASSPPGTGVSGNTIYF.

The chain links TRBV7-2 to TRBJ1-1, with 7 bases identical to TRBD1. J was trimmed by 4 bases and V by 4 bases; bases with no gene match: 3. The CDR3 consists of 13 residues. CDR1 and CDR2 from the germline V gene are SGHTA and FQGNSA. As DNA, the CDR3 is TGTGCCAGCAGCTCCCAGGGGGGCACTGAAGCTTTCTTT. Its translation is CASSSQGGTEAFF.

V gene TRBV30 combines with J gene TRBJ2-4; 11 positions match TRBD1. The CDR3 is made up of 15 amino acids. J lost 6 bases, V lost 3 bases, and 7 bases had no gene match. From germline, CDR1 is GTSNPN and CDR2 SVGIG (reference sequence). CDR3 loop: CAWSRTGGPGNIQYF. The DNA of the CDR3 is TGTGCCTGGAGCCGGACAGGGGGCCCTGGAAACATTCAGTACTTC. The entire variable domain, with the rest obtained from reference TRBV30 and TRBJ2-4, is as follows: SQTIHQWPATLVQPVGSPLSLECTVEGTSNPNLYWYRQAAGRGLQLLFYSVGIGQISSEVPQNLSASRPQDRQFILSSKKLLLSDSGFYLCAWSRTGGPGNIQYFGAGTRLSVL.

J is TRBJ1-5 and V is TRBV6-1; D call uncertain. V lost 7 bases and J lost 1, with 14 bases in between. Per germline, CDR1 MNHNS and CDR2 SASEGT. This CDR3 region has 15 residues. The CDR3 sequence: CASKEVQRSNQPQHF. The DNA for the CDR3 is TGTGCCAGCAAAGAAGTTCAGAGGAGCAATCAGCCCCAGCATTTT.

The V and J genes are TRBV20-1 and TRBJ2-5; D possibly corresponds to TRBD1 (5 bases). Gene TRBJ2-7 matches the end of the DNA better, so the J call may be wrong. Germline-derived CDR1 and CDR2 are DFQATT and SNEGSKA (reference sequence). The CDR3 contains 11 residues. The CDR3 sequence: CSASLRAEQYF. The CDR3 DNA reads TGCAGTGCTAGCCTCAGGGCCGAGCAGTACTTC.

This chain uses TRBV19 with TRBJ1-4; D uncertain. The CDR3 extends over 14 amino acids. The germline V gene has CDR1 LNHDA and CDR2 SQIVND (reference sequence). V lost 8 bases and J 0 bases, leaving 10 bases between the germline ends. The DNA of the CDR3 is TGTGCCAGTCGGCGGGCCGCAACTAATGAAAAACTGTTTTTT. Translated, it gives CASRRAATNEKLFF.

V gene TRBV5-1 combines with J gene TRBJ2-2; 12 bases agree with TRBD2. This CDR3 region has 16 residues. V shed 4 bases and J 5 bases; nucleotides not matched to a gene: 6. Germline CDR1 and CDR2: SGHRS and YFSETQ. The CDR3 here is CASSDLAGGRTGELFF. CDR3 sequence (DNA): TGCGCCAGCAGCGACCTAGCGGGGGGGCGTACCGGGGAGCTGTTTTTT.

The chain has TRBV28 and TRBJ2-7; no definite D call. Trimming left V 2 bases short and J 3 bases short, with 5 bases between. Germline CDR1 is MDHEN and CDR2 is SYDVKM. CDR3 length equals 12 residues. The CDR3 bases are TGTGCCAGCAGTTTACCCCGCTACGAGCAGTACTTC. As protein: CASSLPRYEQYF.

The genes are TRBV7-6 and TRBJ1-6; perhaps TRBD1 as D (6 bases). V lost 8 bases and J lost 7, with 12 bases in between. The germline gives CDR1 SGHVS, CDR2 FNYEAQ. This CDR3 comprises 13 residues. The CDR3 loop is CASRPGQNSPLHF. The CDR3 DNA follows: TGTGCCAGCCGCCCCGGACAGAATTCACCCCTCCACTTT.

The chain uses TRBV30 and TRBJ2-1, with D possibly being TRBD2 (7 bases). Germline CDR1 GTSNPN, CDR2 SVGIG (reference sequence). CDR3 size: 13 residues. Trimming took off 3 bases at V and 7 bases at J, with 13 bases between the two ends. CDR3 DNA sequence: TGTGCCTGGAGCGGGGGGCCATGGAATGAGCAGTTCTTC. Amino acid sequence: CAWSGGPWNEQFF.

V usage is TRBV7-2 and J usage is TRBJ2-1; perhaps TRBD2 as D (6 bases). The length of the CDR3 is 11 residues. V was trimmed by 10 bases and J by 7 bases, leaving 11 bases between them. The germline V gene encodes CDR1 SGHTA and CDR2 FQGNSA. The CDR3 nucleotides are TGTGCCATAGAGGGGAGGAATGAGCAGTTCTTC. It yields the protein CAIEGRNEQFF. Full variable domain (outside the CDR3, taken from reference TRBV7-2 and TRBJ2-1): GAGVSQSPSNKVTEKGKDVELRCDPISGHTALYWYRQSLGQGLEFLIYFQGNSAPDKSGLPSDRFSAERTGGSVSTLTIQRTQQEDSAVYLCAIEGRNEQFFGPGTRLTVL.

The V gene is TRBV2, the J gene TRBJ1-5, with D maybe TRBD1 (5 bases). CDR1 and CDR2 (germline): SNHLY, FYNNEI. Deletions cut 6 bases from V and 5 bases from J, with 20 bases between. This CDR3 region has 16 residues. As DNA, the CDR3 is TGTGCCAGCAGGTGGGGGAGGGGACGGCTTTATCAGCCCCAGCATTTT. Protein product: CASRWGRGRLYQPQHF.

The chain joins TRBV28 to TRBJ2-7; the match to TRBD1 covers 9 bases. With 5 bases clipped from V and 2 bases from J, the junction kept 4 bases outside the gene matches. The CDR3 spans 14 residues. CDR1 and CDR2 (germline): MDHEN, SYDVKM. The CDR3 region is CASSPGQGPYEQYF. In DNA, the CDR3 is TGTGCCAGCAGTCCGGGACAGGGACCCTACGAGCAGTACTTC. The variable domain in full, with the rest retrieved from reference TRBV28 and TRBJ2-7, is DVKVTQSSRYLVKRTGEKVFLECVQDMDHENMFWYRQDPGLGLRLIYFSYDVKMKEKGDIPEGYSVSREKKERFSLILESASTNQTSMYLCASSPGQGPYEQYFGPGTRLTVT.

The chain employs TRBV5-4 and TRBJ1-1; TRBD1 might be the D (6 bases). Per the germline V gene, CDR1 is SGHNT and CDR2 is YYREEE (reference sequence). This CDR3 region has 15 residues. The V gene lost 1 base and the J gene lost 0 bases, with 10 bases spanning the gap. The CDR3 protein is CASSLSQGMNTEAFF. CDR3 DNA sequence: TGTGCCAGCAGCTTGTCCCAGGGGATGAACACTGAAGCTTTCTTT.

The chain recombines TRBV19 with TRBJ1-4; TRBD1 is a possible D gene (6 bases). CDR3 length: 14 amino acids. V lost 7 bases to trimming and J lost 4 bases, with 13 bases between them. Germline CDR1 LNHDA, CDR2 SQIVND (reference sequence). The CDR3 spells CASNMPGDNEKLFF. Here the CDR3 DNA reads TGTGCCAGTAACATGCCAGGGGATAATGAAAAACTGTTTTTT.

The rearrangement links TRBV7-8 to TRBJ1-4; D ambiguous. Per germline, CDR1 SGHVS and CDR2 FQNEAQ. The CDR3 extends over 15 amino acids. V was trimmed by 1 base and J by 2 bases, leaving 8 bases between them. The CDR3 region has the DNA TGTGCCAGCAGCTTAGTATCACAGACTAATGAAAAACTGTTTTTT. Amino acids: CASSLVSQTNEKLFF.

V gene TRBV27 combines with J gene TRBJ1-5; TRBD1 matches at 7 bases. Germline CDR1 reads MNHEY; CDR2 reads SMNVEV (reference sequence). J gave up 5 bases and V 3 bases, and 4 bases lay outside the gene matches. This CDR3 contains 14 residues. CDR3 in DNA: TGTGCCAGCAGTTTTTTGCAGGGGGATCAGCCCCAGCATTTT. This sequence encodes CASSFLQGDQPQHF.

V and J are TRBV10-1 and TRBJ1-6, with unresolved D. This CDR3 comprises 12 residues. V lost 3 bases and J lost 7, with 4 bases in between. The V gene's germline CDR1 is WNHNN and CDR2 SYGVQD (reference sequence). For the CDR3, the DNA is TGCGCCAGCAGTGACGGGAATTCACCCCTCCACTTT. This gives the protein CASSDGNSPLHF.

The chain is built from TRBV4-1 and TRBJ2-2; the match to TRBD2 covers 12 bases. This CDR3 spans 18 amino acids. J gave up 3 bases and V 4 bases, and 9 bases lay outside the gene matches. CDR1 is MGHRA and CDR2 is YSYEKL in the germline V gene. The CDR3 loop is CASSLLGTSGLYTGELFF. The CDR3 coding sequence is TGCGCCAGCAGCCTATTGGGGACTAGCGGGTTGTACACCGGGGAGCTGTTTTTT.

The V call is TRBV7-9, the J call TRBJ1-5; D is uncertain. V gave up 1 base and J gave up 6 bases, with 7 bases separating them. CDR1 and CDR2 (germline): SEHNR, FQNEAQ (reference sequence). The CDR3 runs to 13 residues. In nucleotides, the CDR3 is TGTGCCAGCAGCTTAGATATCGGTCAGCCCCAGCATTTT. Translating gives CASSLDIGQPQHF.

Turning to this clone: The same CDR3 can be traced to other DNA sequences in this sample. The V gene is TRBV28, the J gene TRBJ1-1; D possibly corresponds to TRBD1 (6 bases). V gave up 6 bases and J gave up 1 base, with 6 bases separating them. The CDR3 has 12 amino acids. CDR1 is MDHEN and CDR2 is SYDVKM in the germline V gene. The CDR3 region is CASRTGNTEAFF. Here the CDR3 DNA reads TGTGCCAGCAGGACAGGGAACACTGAAGCTTTCTTT.

The chain employs TRBV28 and TRBJ2-7; D possibly corresponds to TRBD2 (5 bases). The CDR3 is 15 amino acids. V was pared by 1 base and J by 1 base, with 11 bases between. Per the germline V gene, CDR1 is MDHEN and CDR2 is SYDVKM. The CDR3: CASSLFHRGSYEQYF. In nucleotides, the CDR3 is TGTGCCAGCAGTTTATTTCATCGGGGATCCTACGAGCAGTACTTC.

V is TRBV19 and J is TRBJ2-2; D not certain. V was pared by 3 bases and J by 6 bases, with 11 bases between. CDR3 length: 14 residues. Germline CDR1 LNHDA, CDR2 SQIVND (reference sequence). For the CDR3, the DNA is TGTGCCAGTAGTATGCAGGCTAATGCCGGGGAGCTGTTTTTT. The encoded protein is CASSMQANAGELFF. Drawing the rest from reference TRBV19 and TRBJ2-2, the complete variable domain is DGGITQSPKYLFRKEGQNVTLSCEQNLNHDAMYWYRQDPGQGLRLIYYSQIVNDFQKGDIAEGYSVSREKKESFPLTVTSAQKNPTAFYLCASSMQANAGELFFGEGSRLTVL.

The V gene is TRBV27, the J gene TRBJ2-5; possible D gene TRBD2, 6 bases. V lost 5 bases and J lost 0, with 16 bases in between. The germline gives CDR1 MNHEY, CDR2 SMNVEV (reference sequence). The CDR3 runs 16 residues. In DNA form, the CDR3 reads TGTGCCAGCAGTATCTCCGGGACTTCGTACCAAGAGACCCAGTACTTC. This gives the protein CASSISGTSYQETQYF.

CDR3 sequence (DNA): TGTGCCAGCAGCCCCCGGGACAGGGCATACGAGCAGTACTTC. Translated: CASSPRDRAYEQYF. The V gene is TRBV5-4, the J gene TRBJ2-5; 9 bases are a match to TRBD1. The J call is in doubt because the DNA end fits TRBJ2-7 better. The CDR3 contains 14 residues. CDR1 is SGHNT and CDR2 is YYREEE in the germline V gene (reference sequence).

The chain couples TRBV7-6 to TRBJ2-2; 7 nucleotides agree with TRBD1. Germline V gives CDR1 SGHVS, CDR2 FNYEAQ. CDR3 length: 15 amino acids. V lost 1 base, J lost 5 bases, and 4 bases stayed unmatched. The CDR3 spells CASSLEGARTGELFF. The CDR3 DNA follows: TGTGCCAGCAGCTTAGAGGGGGCGCGAACCGGGGAGCTGTTTTTT. Full variable domain (remainder filled in from reference TRBV7-6 and TRBJ2-2): GAGVSQSPRYKVTKRGQDVALRCDPISGHVSLYWYRQALGQGPEFLTYFNYEAQQDKSGLPNDRFSAERPEGSISTLTIQRTEQRDSAMYRCASSLEGARTGELFFGEGSRLTVL.

The J gene is TRBJ1-5, the V gene TRBV27; 9 positions agree with TRBD1. V was clipped by 5 bases and J by 16 bases; unmatched bases: 12. Germline-derived CDR1 and CDR2 are MNHEY and SMNVEV (reference sequence). The CDR3 is 13 amino acids. CDR3 residues: CASSLTSGTGHHF. CDR3 nucleotides: TGTGCCAGCAGTCTGACCTCCGGGACAGGGCACCATTTT.